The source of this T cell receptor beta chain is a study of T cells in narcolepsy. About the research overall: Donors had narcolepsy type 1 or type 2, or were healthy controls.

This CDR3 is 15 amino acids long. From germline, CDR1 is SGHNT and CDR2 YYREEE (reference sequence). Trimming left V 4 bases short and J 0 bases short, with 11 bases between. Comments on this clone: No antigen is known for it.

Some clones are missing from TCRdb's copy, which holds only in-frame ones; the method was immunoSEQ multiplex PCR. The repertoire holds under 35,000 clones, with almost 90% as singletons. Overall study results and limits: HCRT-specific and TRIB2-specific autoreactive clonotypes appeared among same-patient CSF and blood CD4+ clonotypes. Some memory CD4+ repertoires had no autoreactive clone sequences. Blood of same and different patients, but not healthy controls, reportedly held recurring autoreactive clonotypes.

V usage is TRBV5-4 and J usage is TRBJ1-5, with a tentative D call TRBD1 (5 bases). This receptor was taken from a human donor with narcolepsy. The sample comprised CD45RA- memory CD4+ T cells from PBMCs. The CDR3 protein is CASSTGRDSNQPQHF. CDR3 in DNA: TGTGCCAGCAGCACGGGACGGGATAGCAATCAGCCCCAGCATTTT.